These 7 T cell receptor beta chains originate from one sample sequenced in a study of post-analysis software for immune sequencing data. These TCRs' antigens remain unknown. Carried by the TCR beta cDNA libraries were unique molecular identifiers. One entry per CDR3 protein, called by TCRdb with MiXCR from the PCR reads. The table lists fewer than 850,000 distinct CDR3 sequences, approximately 44% of them singletons. General observations from the study: In patients, TRBV5-6, TRBV5-1 and TRBV20-1 belonged to about five TRBV segments found more frequently than in controls.

The sequenced material came from blood. All receptors come from a girl aged 10-17 years with multiple sclerosis.

This clonotype was counted between two and nine times. The chain is built from TRBV9 and TRBJ2-1; no definite D call. The ends were cut back, 2 bases at V and 8 bases at J, with 11 bases in the middle. CDR3 length: 13 amino acids. The germline CDR1 and CDR2 sequences are SGDLS and YYNGEE. CDR3 region: CASSVGPKDEQFF. As DNA, the CDR3 is TGTGCCAGCAGCGTCGGTCCCAAGGATGAGCAGTTCTTC.

This clonotype was recorded at least ten times. This chain joins TRBV5-1 and TRBJ2-3; unclear D gene. From germline, CDR1 is SGHRS and CDR2 YFSETQ. V shed 0 bases and J shed 4 bases, with 3 bases lying between them. This CDR3 has 12 amino acids. CDR3 in DNA: TGCGCCAGCAGCTTGGACCCAGATACGCAGTATTTT. Residues: CASSLDPDTQYF.

The chain uses TRBV7-8 and TRBJ1-4; D is ambiguous. The CDR3 loop spans 15 amino acids. V was clipped by 1 base and J by 8 bases, with 14 bases between them. The V gene's germline CDR1 is SGHVS and CDR2 FQNEAQ. The CDR3 nucleotides are TGTGCCAGCAGCTTAGTTGCGAAGGCCCGGGAAAAACTGTTTTTT. Translation: CASSLVAKAREKLFF.

The chain uses TRBV7-9 and TRBJ2-1; the D call may be TRBD1 or TRBD2 (5 bases each). This CDR3 is 12 amino acids long. Germline CDR1 SEHNR, CDR2 FQNEAQ (reference sequence). V dropped 5 bases and J dropped 13 bases, with 15 bases sitting between them. CDR3 nucleotides: TGTGCCAGCAGCAGCGGAATGGGGACCCAGTTCTTC. It translates to CASSSGMGTQFF.

In this sample, this clonotype turned up many times. The rearrangement joins TRBV3-1 to TRBJ2-5; 9 bases are a match to TRBD1. V gave up 3 bases and J gave up 4 bases; unmatched junction bases: 12. The germline CDR1 and CDR2 sequences are LGHDT and YNNKEL (reference sequence). The CDR3 is made up of 17 amino acids. CDR3 sequence reads: CASSQTTGGLNRETQYF. CDR3 coding DNA: TGTGCCAGCAGCCAGACCACAGGGGGCCTGAATCGAGAGACCCAGTACTTC.

The rearrangement links TRBV20-1 to TRBJ2-3, with D hard to call. The CDR3 length is 15 residues. From germline, CDR1 is DFQATT and CDR2 SNEGSKA (reference sequence). Trimming took 0 bases from V and 5 from J, leaving 15 bases between them. CDR3 coding DNA: TGCAGTGCTAGAGATGGTTCGGCTAGTGAAGATACGCAGTATTTT. It encodes CSARDGSASEDTQYF.

The table lists this clonotype with a few counts. This chain links TRBV24-1 with TRBJ2-1; D unresolved. Deletions cut 1 base from V and 4 bases from J, with 7 bases between. Germline V gene data show CDR1 as KGHDR and CDR2 as SFDVKD. The CDR3 length is 14 residues. This CDR3 reads CATSDFGPYNEQFF. CDR3 bases: TGTGCCACCAGTGATTTTGGGCCATACAATGAGCAGTTCTTC.